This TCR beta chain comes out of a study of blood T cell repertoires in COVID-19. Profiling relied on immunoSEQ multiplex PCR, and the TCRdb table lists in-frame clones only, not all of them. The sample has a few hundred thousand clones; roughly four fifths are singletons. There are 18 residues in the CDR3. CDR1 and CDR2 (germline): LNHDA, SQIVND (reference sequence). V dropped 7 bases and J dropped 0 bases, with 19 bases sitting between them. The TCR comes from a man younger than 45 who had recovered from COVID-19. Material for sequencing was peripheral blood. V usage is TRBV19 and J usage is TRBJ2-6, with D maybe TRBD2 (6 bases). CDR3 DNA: TGTGCCAGTACCCGACCCTTGGGGGGAGTCTCTGGGGCCAACGTCCTGACTTTC. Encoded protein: CASTRPLGGVSGANVLTF.